The T cell receptor (beta chain) under discussion was sequenced for a study of graft-versus-host responses after intestinal transplantation (dated by TCRdb to about 2021). In the study overall: Multivisceral, liver-intestinal, or isolated intestinal transplants were received by the recipients. A peak of at least 4% donor T cells among recipient peripheral blood mononuclear cells was the definition used for donor T cell macrochimerism. Alloreactive clones were identified by sequencing pre-transplant mixed lymphocyte reaction products and comparing them with unstimulated pre-transplant donor and recipient T cells. Of the roughly 23 intestinal transplant recipients enrolled in the cohort, one of whom was a retransplant, a few patients without pretransplant specimens were excluded. After intestinal transplantation, graft-versus-host and host-versus-graft alloreactive T cell clones in the graft, circulation and bone marrow were tracked using bulk TCR-beta CDR3 sequencing. Every recipient was given anti-thymocyte globulin induction, followed by roughly 3 years of maintenance tacrolimus and steroids. Instead of going to the commercial service, samples from three later patients were sequenced in-house on an Illumina MiSeq and processed with MiXCR.

Its CDR3 holds 15 amino acids, cysteine through phenylalanine. Of the read, only the CDR3 DNA is kept; its 45 bases are in frame from base 1. Trimming accounts for 3 bases at V and 5 bases at J, while the number of junction bases matched to no gene is 5. CDR1 and CDR2, looked up from the germline V gene, are SGDLS and YYNGEE. On this clone: Its recognized antigen is unknown. No qualities accompany the bases; no much larger clone lies one base away.

Paper-wide results and their limitations: Peak levels of circulating GvH clones were associated with declines in HvG clones early after transplant. GvH clones were found in recipient bone marrow, and some of the GvH clones appeared earlier in ileal mucosa or blood, which is consistent with an intestinal mucosal origin. Conclusions were limited by the relatively low number and heterogeneity of intestinal transplant patients. In the allografts of patients with donor T cell macrochimerism, GvH to HvG T cell clonal ratios were high.

Libraries were built with the immunoSEQ multiplex PCR assay. For most patients, genomic DNA was isolated with the Qiagen DNeasy Blood and Tissue Kit and sent frozen to Adaptive Biotechnologies for TCR sequencing. For most patients, genomic DNA was subjected to high-throughput TCR-beta CDR3 sequencing by Adaptive Biotechnologies. On the authors' methods: TCR sequencing data for roughly 20 patients were retrieved from Adaptive's ImmunoSEQ software; three other patients were processed with MiXCR and VDJtools. CD4 versus CD8 sorting errors were corrected by removing sequences found in both subsets at a frequency ratio below 5:1. Because the origin of CDR3 nucleotide sequences shared between donor and recipient could not be assigned, those sequences were removed. At least 2-fold expansion over unstimulated cells and a minimum CFSE-low frequency of 0.002% (template counts) or 0.001% (read counts) were required for clones to be classified as alloreactive. Clones were considered mappable if detected in sequenced pre-transplant spleen, lymph node, or MLR CFSE-low populations of the donor or recipient. The cumulative frequency of alloreactive clones was calculated as a percentage of all sequences, weighted by copy number. Imported from immuneACCESS, the table was reduced by TCRdb to in-frame sequences with V and J called. These copies leave out some clones; in studies compared against another copy, an unresolved V gene accounts for under half, and the cause of the remainder is not known. Clone size and V and J calls were adopted from that table, with D and trimming inferred from the DNA. This sample is represented by tens of thousands of clones; roughly 91% of them were singletons. In total, the top ten clones hold 0.4% to 0.6% of the sample.

The time point label, read with the paper, signifies: cells obtained before transplantation from donor or recipient. CD3+CD4+ and CD3+CD8+ populations were FACS-sorted from unstimulated pre-transplant donor and recipient cells taken from spleen or lymph nodes. This clonotype was obtained from a human donor who received an intestinal transplant. The chain employs TRBV9 and TRBJ2-2, and 9 bases in between align with TRBD1. The sample consisted of unstimulated CD8+ T cells sorted from spleen or lymph node cells, taken before intestinal transplant. The CDR3 is CASSAQTGGTGELFF. The nucleotide sequence reads as follows: TGTGCCAGCAGCGCACAGACAGGGGGGACCGGGGAGCTGTTTTTT.